The 27 T cell receptor beta chains below were found in one sample sequenced in a study of PD-1 blockade in classical Hodgkin lymphoma. TCRdb's table, derived via immunoSEQ multiplex PCR, lists solely in-frame clones and lacks some. The sample records some 35,000 clones, over 75% being singletons. Following autologous stem cell transplantation, relapse occurred in every patient, and exposure to brentuximab vedotin varied. Negative selection with magnetic separation was used to purify CD4+ T cells from thawed PBMCs. This specimen was CD4+ T cells from blood, taken at baseline. The receptors come from a human donor with classical Hodgkin lymphoma.

The genes are TRBV28 and TRBJ1-4, with TRBD1 matching 9 bases. Germline CDR1 is MDHEN and CDR2 is SYDVKM. The V segment lost 6 bases and the J segment 5 bases; nucleotides outside the gene matches: 1. The CDR3 length is 13 residues. CDR3 amino acids: CASRDRGNEKLFF. The CDR3 coding sequence is TGTGCCAGCAGAGACAGGGGGAATGAAAAACTGTTTTTT. Combining the CDR3 with reference TRBV28 and TRBJ1-4 gives the whole variable domain DVKVTQSSRYLVKRTGEKVFLECVQDMDHENMFWYRQDPGLGLRLIYFSYDVKMKEKGDIPEGYSVSREKKERFSLILESASTNQTSMYLCASRDRGNEKLFFGSGTQLSVL.

This rearrangement joins TRBV6-1 to TRBJ2-1, with D possibly being TRBD1 (6 bases). The V end was cut by 4 bases, the J end by 1 base, with 23 bases between. Germline V CDR1 and CDR2: MNHNS, SASEGT. The length of the CDR3 is 19 residues. The chain's CDR3 is CASSGKQGLFPQSYNEQFF. The CDR3 DNA follows: TGTGCCAGCAGTGGGAAACAGGGCCTCTTCCCCCAGTCCTACAATGAGCAGTTCTTC.

The chain is built from TRBV27 and TRBJ2-7; D is possibly TRBD1 (6 bases). The CDR3 runs to 13 residues. The V gene's germline CDR1 is MNHEY and CDR2 SMNVEV (reference sequence). The V end was cut by 5 bases, the J end by 2 bases, with 10 bases between. The CDR3 DNA reads TGTGCCAGCAGTAGACAGGACACCTACGAGCAGTACTTC. Encoded protein: CASSRQDTYEQYF.

The chain uses TRBV19 and TRBJ2-7; TRBD1 aligns across 8 bases. This CDR3 is built from 14 residues. Germline loops: CDR1 LNHDA, CDR2 SQIVND (reference sequence). J gave up 3 bases and V 2 bases, and 3 bases lay outside the gene matches. CDR3 nucleotide sequence: TGTGCCAGTAGTATAAGGGACAGGCTCTACGAGCAGTACTTC. This codes for CASSIRDRLYEQYF.

The gene calls are TRBV5-4 and TRBJ2-1; D remains ambiguous. Between the trimmed V and J ends, which lost 0 bases and 2 bases, there was a span of 15 bases. The CDR3 runs 17 residues. Germline V gene sequence: CDR1 SGHNT, CDR2 YYREEE (reference sequence). CDR3 protein: CASSLEGVVTPYNEQFF. CDR3 bases: TGTGCCAGCAGCTTGGAGGGCGTGGTCACGCCCTACAATGAGCAGTTCTTC.

The rearrangement uses TRBV19 and TRBJ2-7, with D unclear. Germline lookup yields CDR1 LNHDA and CDR2 SQIVND (reference sequence). The CDR3 length is 12 residues. The V and J ends lost 5 bases and 5 bases respectively, with 10 bases between them. The CDR3 DNA reads TGTGCCAGTAGTGTCCATGGGAACGAGCAGTACTTC. This encodes CASSVHGNEQYF.

This chain connects TRBV6-1 to TRBJ2-7; D is uncertain. From germline, CDR1 is MNHNS and CDR2 SASEGT. This CDR3 spans 12 amino acids. Between the trimmed V and J ends, which lost 2 bases and 4 bases, there was a span of 6 bases. For the CDR3, the DNA is TGTGCCAGCAGTGAATCTCGTTACGAGCAGTACTTC. Translation: CASSESRYEQYF.

V usage is TRBV19 and J usage is TRBJ1-5; D not resolved. Between the trimmed V and J ends, which lost 5 bases and 3 bases, there was a span of 17 bases. This CDR3 has 16 residues. Germline CDR1 and CDR2: LNHDA and SQIVND (reference sequence). The CDR3 DNA sequence: TGTGCCAGTAGTGGGCCCGACGGACGGATCAATCAGCCCCAGCATTTT. This translates into CASSGPDGRINQPQHF. Full variable domain (missing parts from reference TRBV19 and TRBJ1-5): DGGITQSPKYLFRKEGQNVTLSCEQNLNHDAMYWYRQDPGQGLRLIYYSQIVNDFQKGDIAEGYSVSREKKESFPLTVTSAQKNPTAFYLCASSGPDGRINQPQHFGDGTRLSIL.

V and J are TRBV30 and TRBJ1-2; TRBD1 matches at 11 bases. The germline gives CDR1 GTSNPN, CDR2 SVGIG (reference sequence). Trimming took 1 base from V and 7 from J; bases not matched to a gene: 11. The CDR3 totals 16 residues. The CDR3 DNA reads as TGTGCCTGGAGTGCAACCACGGGACAGGGGGAGTCTGGCTACACCTTC. Translated: CAWSATTGQGESGYTF.

Only one count was recorded for this clone. V usage is TRBV11-2 and J usage is TRBJ2-1; 10 positions agree with TRBD2. The CDR3 length is 14 residues. Per germline, CDR1 SGHAT and CDR2 FQNNGV. V lost 0 bases and J lost 10; bases outside the gene matches: 3. CDR3 amino acids: CASSLDAGLAEQFF. CDR3 nucleotides: TGTGCCAGCAGCTTAGATGCGGGACTAGCGGAGCAGTTCTTC.

The genes are TRBV11-1 and TRBJ2-5; TRBD1 agrees at 9 bases. Germline V gene lookup returns CDR1 SGHAT and CDR2 FQDESV (reference sequence). The CDR3 length is 15 residues. Unmatched junction bases numbered 8, after V lost 5 bases and J lost 4 bases. CDR3: CASSQDRGGRETQYF. In nucleotides, the CDR3 is TGTGCCAGCAGCCAGGACAGGGGCGGGAGAGAGACCCAGTACTTC. The full variable domain, completed using reference TRBV11-1 and TRBJ2-5, is EAEVAQSPRYKITEKSQAVAFWCDPISGHATLYWYRQILGQGPELLVQFQDESVVDDSQLPKDRFSAERLKGVDSTLKIQPAELGDSAMYLCASSQDRGGRETQYFGPGTRLLVL.

V gene TRBV11-2 combines with J gene TRBJ1-4, with TRBD1 identical over 10 bases. Germline V lookup: CDR1 SGHAT, CDR2 FQNNGV. The CDR3 length is 14 residues. V was pared by 1 base and J by 8 bases, with 1 base of the junction left unmatched. This CDR3 reads CASSLVGQGEKLFF. CDR3 DNA: TGTGCCAGCAGCTTAGTGGGACAGGGGGAAAAACTGTTTTTT. The whole variable domain, remainder taken from reference TRBV11-2 and TRBJ1-4, is EAGVAQSPRYKIIEKRQSVAFWCNPISGHATLYWYQQILGQGPKLLIQFQNNGVVDDSQLPKDRFSAERLKGVDSTLKIQPAKLEDSAVYLCASSLVGQGEKLFFGSGTQLSVL.

This chain uses TRBV4-1 with TRBJ2-5; D gene unclear. The CDR3 spans 13 residues. The germline gives CDR1 MGHRA, CDR2 YSYEKL. With 4 bases removed from V and 5 bases from J, the gap between germline ends came to 11 bases. CDR3 nucleotide sequence: TGCGCCAGCAGCCGGCTTCTGGTCGAGACCCAGTACTTC. It encodes CASSRLLVETQYF.

The rearrangement uses TRBV2 and TRBJ2-3; tentative D call: TRBD1 (6 bases). Germline assignment: CDR1 SNHLY and CDR2 FYNNEI. Deletions cut 8 bases from V and 5 bases from J, with 20 bases between. CDR3 length equals 15 residues. The CDR3 protein is CASSGQPAYGDTQYF. The DNA of the CDR3 is TGTGCCAGCTCCGGACAGCCAGCCTATGGAGATACGCAGTATTTT.

This clone showed up just a few times. This chain links TRBV10-3 with TRBJ2-2, with 8 positions matching TRBD1. CDR1 is ENHRY, CDR2 SYGVKD, per germline. J lost 4 bases, V lost 10 bases, and 8 bases had no gene match. The CDR3 runs to 14 residues. CDR3 sequence: CATVDRVRTGELFF. CDR3 DNA sequence: TGTGCCACCGTGGACAGGGTCCGCACCGGGGAGCTGTTTTTT.

J is TRBJ1-4 and V is TRBV5-1, with 9 bases lining up with TRBD1. After removal of 4 bases from V and 9 bases from J, the junction contained 4 bases not matched to a gene. The germline V gene encodes CDR1 SGHRS and CDR2 YFSETQ. The CDR3 is made up of 13 amino acids. CDR3 bases: TGCGCCAGCAGCAGCGGGACAGGGAAAAAACTGTTTTTT. Amino acids: CASSSGTGKKLFF.

This clone was observed a single time. The chain is built from TRBV18 and TRBJ2-4, with 8 bases identical to TRBD1. The ends lost 6 bases at V and 0 bases at J; junction bases unmatched: 7. This CDR3 region has 16 residues. CDR1 and CDR2 from the germline V gene are KGHSH and LQKENI. CDR3 nucleotide sequence: TGTGCCAGCTCGCCTGGGACAGGAATAGCCAAAAACATTCAGTACTTC. Translating it yields CASSPGTGIAKNIQYF.

This clone came up a few times. The chain couples TRBV29-1 to TRBJ1-5; D is ambiguous. Deletions cut 4 bases from V and 3 bases from J, with 10 bases between. CDR1 is SQVTM and CDR2 is ANQGSEA in the germline V gene. The CDR3 is 13 amino acids. In DNA form, the CDR3 reads TGCAGCGTTGCAACGGGGAACAATCAGCCCCAGCATTTT. Translation gives CSVATGNNQPQHF.

This chain links TRBV28 with TRBJ2-2, with D maybe TRBD1 (6 bases). There are 15 residues in the CDR3. V was pared by 4 bases and J by 2 bases, with 11 bases between. Per germline, CDR1 MDHEN and CDR2 SYDVKM. The CDR3 protein is CASSYWGPNTGELFF. The CDR3 coding sequence is TGTGCCAGCAGTTATTGGGGGCCCAACACCGGGGAGCTGTTTTTT. The entire variable domain, with the rest obtained from reference TRBV28 and TRBJ2-2, is as follows: DVKVTQSSRYLVKRTGEKVFLECVQDMDHENMFWYRQDPGLGLRLIYFSYDVKMKEKGDIPEGYSVSREKKERFSLILESASTNQTSMYLCASSYWGPNTGELFFGEGSRLTVL.

The chain joins TRBV5-6 to TRBJ2-3, with D unclear. This CDR3 is 12 amino acids long. Germline values: CDR1 SGHDT, CDR2 YYEEEE. With 4 bases removed from V and 2 bases from J, the gap between germline ends came to 5 bases. CDR3 nucleotides: TGTGCCAGCAGCCAAACCACAGATACGCAGTATTTT. It specifies CASSQTTDTQYF.

The chain is built from TRBV5-1 and TRBJ2-2, with 9 bases matching TRBD1. This CDR3 is 17 amino acids long. J was trimmed by 6 bases and V by 7 bases; bases with no gene match: 16. CDR1 SGHRS and CDR2 YFSETQ come from the germline V gene. The CDR3: CASALDPGQGFPGELFF. CDR3 nucleotides: TGCGCCAGCGCCCTTGACCCGGGACAGGGCTTTCCCGGGGAGCTGTTTTTT.

This rearrangement joins TRBV27 to TRBJ1-1; D gene uncertain. Germline CDR1 is MNHEY and CDR2 is SMNVEV (reference sequence). The germline V and J ends were trimmed by 0 bases and 0 bases, with 5 bases remaining between them. The CDR3 is 14 residues long. The CDR3 sequence: CASSLSKLNTEAFF. The CDR3 coding sequence is TGTGCCAGCAGTTTATCGAAGTTGAACACTGAAGCTTTCTTT.

V is TRBV10-3 and J is TRBJ2-1; D is tentatively TRBD1 or TRBD2 (5 bases each). Germline V gives CDR1 ENHRY, CDR2 SYGVKD. Trimming pared 4 bases from V and 12 bases from J, leaving 16 bases between. The CDR3 totals 13 residues. The CDR3 region is CAISGDRAIGQFF. The CDR3 DNA sequence: TGTGCCATCAGTGGGGACCGCGCAATTGGGCAGTTCTTC.

The chain carries TRBV19 and TRBJ1-4; D unresolved. V was trimmed by 3 bases and J by 5 bases, leaving 10 bases between them. This CDR3 is 14 amino acids long. Germline V CDR1 and CDR2: LNHDA, SQIVND (reference sequence). CDR3: CASSIPGVNEKLFF. The DNA for the CDR3 is TGTGCCAGTAGTATCCCCGGGGTCAATGAAAAACTGTTTTTT.

The chain is built from TRBV2 and TRBJ2-3; D is undetermined. Deletions cut 6 bases from V and 4 bases from J, with 5 bases between. Germline lookup yields CDR1 SNHLY and CDR2 FYNNEI. This CDR3 region has 11 residues. The CDR3 nucleotides read TGTGCCAGCAGCGGAGCAGATACGCAGTATTTT. Protein sequence: CASSGADTQYF.

The V gene is TRBV11-2, the J gene TRBJ2-7, with 8 bases fitting TRBD2. The germline V gene has CDR1 SGHAT and CDR2 FQNNGV. CDR3 length: 15 residues. The trim removed 5 bases at V and 3 bases at J, leaving 9 bases unmatched. CDR3 nucleotide sequence: TGTGCCAGCAGCCCCCGGAGTAGCGGGAACTACGAGCAGTACTTC. This gives the protein CASSPRSSGNYEQYF.

This clone was recorded only once. The chain joins TRBV11-2 to TRBJ2-7; 10 bases fit TRBD2. Germline V gene sequence: CDR1 SGHAT, CDR2 FQNNGV. With 6 bases clipped from V and 0 bases from J, the junction kept 2 bases outside the gene matches. The CDR3 contains 14 residues. The CDR3 nucleotides read TGTGCCAGCAGGACTAGCGGGCTCTCCTACGAGCAGTACTTC. This codes for CASRTSGLSYEQYF.